The TCR beta chain under discussion was sequenced for a study of identical twins (dated by TCRdb to the mid-2010s). General notes on the study: The study deep-sequenced TCR alpha and beta repertoires from monozygotic twins, unrelated adults of various ages and cord blood to test whether fetal clonotypes persist. Replicate twin experiments were performed at different times using different library preparation protocols to rule out contamination. The research as a whole found: In monozygotic twins, recombination models systematically underestimated out-of-frame TCR alpha sharing, but the models matched the sharing seen between unrelated individuals. Compared with coincidental sharing between unrelated individuals, an excess of low generation-probability sequences was observed among out-of-frame TCR alpha sequences shared between twins. Invariant T cells such as MAIT and iNKT could partly confound zero-insertion analyses, though diverse VJ usage argued against this for most clonotypes. In beta out-of-frame sequences, excess twin sharing was weaker, because having fewer shared sequences lowered the signal-to-noise ratio. Because the same donors could not be followed over many years, the conclusions relied on cross-sectional statistical analysis. Fewer insertions were carried by abundant cord blood beta clonotypes, a similar but weaker trend appeared in young adult naive repertoires, and no such trend appeared in memory repertoires.

The CDR3 starts with the cysteine, ends with the phenylalanine, and has 15 residues. Here the CDR3 DNA is all that survives: 45 bases in frame from base 1. Details on this clonotype: Its target antigen remains unknown. Base qualities are not provided; no much larger clone lies one nucleotide away.

Preparation of the library involved 5' RACE. Sequenced on an Illumina HiSeq 2000. Template switching introduced a universal primer binding site; the final cDNA contained a unique molecular identifier, enabling accurate counting of TCR cDNA molecules. Specific primers in the conserved constant-segment region were used to synthesize first-strand cDNA for TCR alpha and beta chains. Each cDNA library was double barcoded, with a SMART-Mk sample barcode plus Illumina barcodes, to control for contamination. TruSeq adapter sequences and Illumina sample barcodes were added in two successive PCR steps. TCR alpha and beta cDNA libraries were sequenced on the Illumina HiSeq platform with custom primers. The study's own analysis went as follows. MiGEC processed the raw reads to extract unique molecular identifiers, while MiXCR was used to determine the CDR3 positions. For each individual, recombination models were inferred using an EM algorithm with the repgenHMM and IGoR tools. The tcR package in R was used for shared clonotype analysis, with sharing normalized by the product of cloneset sizes. Out-of-frame nonproductive sequences were analyzed to study raw recombination free of thymic and clonal selection effects. Using fastp trimming at Q25 and MiXCR clonotype assembly, TCRdb reanalyzed the public sequencing data and kept in-frame beta chains. Merged by CDR3 protein, the rows form single entries marked with the most common genes and DNA. TCRdb's processing, not the authors' own work, is the source of the V and J calls. Here the sample has around 250,000 distinct CDR3 sequences; roughly 13% occur a single time. The top ten constitute about 4.1% of the sample.

Every donor in the study was a healthy Caucasian. The twin cohort consisted of three pairs of female monozygotic twins, all aged about 18 to 29 years. Using Miltenyi CD45RO+ enrichment and human naive T-cell isolation kits, memory (CD45RO+) and naive T cells were isolated from PBMC. The same specimen was also included in a second study, on yellow fever vaccine responses in identical twins. As the second paper documents: According to the authors, the vaccine-induced T cell response in identical twins seemed to be partly convergent and partly specific to each individual. Focusing on identical twins, the study followed the T cell clones that responded to the vaccine, and did so with precision.

This receptor was taken from a woman between 18 and 29 years old in good health. The sequencing input was memory (CD45RO+) T cells sorted from blood. Read against the paper, the sample's cell subset or site label means: CD45RO+ enriched T cells. The sequence is built from TRBV21-1 and TRBJ2-3; no check of the table's D call, TRBD2, against the DNA was made. TRBV21-1 is a pseudogene segment. In nucleotides, the sequence is TGTGCCAGCAGCAAGGGACTAGCAGCCCTCGATACGCAGTATTTT. This yields the protein CASSKGLAALDTQYF.